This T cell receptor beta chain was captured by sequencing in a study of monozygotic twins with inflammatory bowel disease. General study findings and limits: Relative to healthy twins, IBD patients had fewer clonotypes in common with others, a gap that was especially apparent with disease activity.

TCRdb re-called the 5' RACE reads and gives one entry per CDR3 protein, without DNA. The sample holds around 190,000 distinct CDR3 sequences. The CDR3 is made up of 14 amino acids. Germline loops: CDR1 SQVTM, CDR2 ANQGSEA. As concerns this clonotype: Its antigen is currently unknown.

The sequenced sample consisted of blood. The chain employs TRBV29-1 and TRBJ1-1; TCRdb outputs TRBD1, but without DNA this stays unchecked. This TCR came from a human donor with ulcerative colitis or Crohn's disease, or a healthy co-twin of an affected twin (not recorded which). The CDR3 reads CSVVKGVENTEAFF. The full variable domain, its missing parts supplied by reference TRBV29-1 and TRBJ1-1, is SAVISQKPSRDICQRGTSLTIQCQVDSQVTMMFWYRQQPGQSLTLIATANQGSEATYESGFVIDKFPISRPNLTFSTLTVSNMSPEDSSIYLCSVVKGVENTEAFFGQGTRLTVV.